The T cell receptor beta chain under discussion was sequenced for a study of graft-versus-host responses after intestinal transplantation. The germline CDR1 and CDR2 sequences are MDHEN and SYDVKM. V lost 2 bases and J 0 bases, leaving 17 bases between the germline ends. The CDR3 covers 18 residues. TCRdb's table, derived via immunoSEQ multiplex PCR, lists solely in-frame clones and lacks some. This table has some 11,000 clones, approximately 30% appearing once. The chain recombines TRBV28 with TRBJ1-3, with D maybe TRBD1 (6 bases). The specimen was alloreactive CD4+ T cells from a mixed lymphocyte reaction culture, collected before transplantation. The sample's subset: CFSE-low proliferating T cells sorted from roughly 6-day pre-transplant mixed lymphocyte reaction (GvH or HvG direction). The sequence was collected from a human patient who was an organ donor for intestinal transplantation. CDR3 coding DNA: TGTGCCAGCAGTTTACCTCTACAGGGAGGGAGCTCTGGAAACACCATATATTTT. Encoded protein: CASSLPLQGGSSGNTIYF.